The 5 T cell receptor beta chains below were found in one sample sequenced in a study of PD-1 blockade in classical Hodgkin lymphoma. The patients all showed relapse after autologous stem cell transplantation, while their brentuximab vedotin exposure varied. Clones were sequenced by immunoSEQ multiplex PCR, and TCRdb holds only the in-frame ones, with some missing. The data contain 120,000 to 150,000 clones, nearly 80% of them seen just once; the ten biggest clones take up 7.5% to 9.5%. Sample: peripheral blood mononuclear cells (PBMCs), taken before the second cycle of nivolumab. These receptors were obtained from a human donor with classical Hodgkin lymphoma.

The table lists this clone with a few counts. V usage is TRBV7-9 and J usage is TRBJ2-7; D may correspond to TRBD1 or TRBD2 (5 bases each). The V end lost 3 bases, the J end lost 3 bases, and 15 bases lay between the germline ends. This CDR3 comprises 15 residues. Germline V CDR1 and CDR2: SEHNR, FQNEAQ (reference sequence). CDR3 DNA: TGTGCCAGCAGCTTGTCCTCCGGGACGGTCTACGAGCAGTACTTC. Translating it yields CASSLSSGTVYEQYF.

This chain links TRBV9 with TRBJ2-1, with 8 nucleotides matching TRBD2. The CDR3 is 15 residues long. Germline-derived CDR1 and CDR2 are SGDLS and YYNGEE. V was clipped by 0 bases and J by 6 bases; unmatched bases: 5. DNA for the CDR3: TGTGCCAGCAGCGTAGGTAGCGGGGTCGTCAATGAGCAGTTCTTC. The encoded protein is CASSVGSGVVNEQFF. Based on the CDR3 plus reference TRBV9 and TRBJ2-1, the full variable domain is DSGVTQTPKHLITATGQRVTLRCSPRSGDLSVYWYQQSLDQGLQFLIQYYNGEERAKGNILERFSAQQFPDLHSELNLSSLELGDSALYFCASSVGSGVVNEQFFGPGTRLTVL.

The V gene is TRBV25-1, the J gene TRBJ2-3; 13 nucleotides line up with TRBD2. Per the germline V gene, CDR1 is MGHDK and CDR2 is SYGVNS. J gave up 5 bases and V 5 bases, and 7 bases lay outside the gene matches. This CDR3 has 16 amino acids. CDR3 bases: TGTGCCAGCAGTTTTACTAGCGGGAGGGGGAGAGATACGCAGTATTTT. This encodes CASSFTSGRGRDTQYF.

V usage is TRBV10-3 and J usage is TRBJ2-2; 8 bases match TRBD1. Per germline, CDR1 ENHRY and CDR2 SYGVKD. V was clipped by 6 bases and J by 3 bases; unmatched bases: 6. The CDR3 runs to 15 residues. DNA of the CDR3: TGTGCCATCAGGCGTGAGGACAGGGACACCGGGGAGCTGTTTTTT. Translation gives CAIRREDRDTGELFF.

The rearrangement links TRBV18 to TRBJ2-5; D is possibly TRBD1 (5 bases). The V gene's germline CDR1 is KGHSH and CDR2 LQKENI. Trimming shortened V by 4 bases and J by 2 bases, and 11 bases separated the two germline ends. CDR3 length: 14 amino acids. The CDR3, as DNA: TGTGCCAGCTCACTTTCGCCAGGGCAAGAGACCCAGTACTTC. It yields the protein CASSLSPGQETQYF.